Below are 21 T cell receptor beta chains sequenced from a single sample in a study of blood T cell repertoires in COVID-19. The data were produced by immunoSEQ multiplex PCR, yet TCRdb's version contains in-frame clones alone and is incomplete. The table lists tens of thousands of clones, about 88% of them singletons, with 2.5% in the top ten. The source material was peripheral blood. The receptors shown here come from a man aged 50 or older with acute or convalescent COVID-19.

The chain links TRBV25-1 to TRBJ1-6; TRBD1 is a possible D gene (6 bases). CDR1 and CDR2 from the germline V gene are MGHDK and SYGVNS. The V end was cut by 10 bases, the J end by 7 bases, with 14 bases between. This CDR3 spans 13 amino acids. The CDR3 spells CAKAGVGNSPLHF. CDR3 nucleotides: TGTGCCAAAGCAGGGGTGGGGAATTCACCCCTCCACTTT.

The rearrangement uses TRBV5-1 and TRBJ2-5, with a tentative D call TRBD2 (6 bases). Trimming pared 0 bases from V and 2 bases from J, leaving 8 bases between. Germline V gene data show CDR1 as SGHRS and CDR2 as YFSETQ. The CDR3 has 14 residues. CDR3 in DNA: TGCGCCAGCAGCTTGGAAGGGAGGCAAGAGACCCAGTACTTC. This sequence encodes CASSLEGRQETQYF.

The chain uses TRBV7-2 and TRBJ2-5, with 9 bases lining up with TRBD2. Trimming at V came to 0 bases and at J to 1 base, leaving 3 bases not matched to a gene. Germline V lookup: CDR1 SGHTA, CDR2 FQGNSA. The CDR3 is 16 residues long. CDR3 nucleotides: TGTGCCAGCAGCTTAGCGGGCGGGGGGGCCCAAGAGACCCAGTACTTC. It translates to CASSLAGGGAQETQYF.

This CDR3 reads CSASSQGADTGELFF. The CDR3, as DNA: TGCAGTGCTAGTAGTCAGGGGGCGGACACCGGGGAGCTGTTTTTT. This sequence joins TRBV20-1 and TRBJ2-2; 8 bases are shared with TRBD1. Unmatched junction bases numbered 6, after V lost 3 bases and J lost 3 bases. This CDR3 has 15 amino acids. Germline values: CDR1 DFQATT, CDR2 SNEGSKA (reference sequence).

V is TRBV5-1 and J is TRBJ2-2; maybe TRBD2 (7 bases). This CDR3 contains 15 residues. V was pared by 3 bases and J by 5 bases, with 14 bases between. CDR1 SGHRS and CDR2 YFSETQ come from the germline V gene. The CDR3 loop is CASSSEGGATGELFF. DNA of the CDR3: TGCGCCAGCAGCTCCGAAGGGGGGGCAACCGGGGAGCTGTTTTTT.

This clone was detected only a few times. This sequence joins TRBV27 and TRBJ1-1; no firm D call. The germline gives CDR1 MNHEY, CDR2 SMNVEV (reference sequence). This CDR3 is built from 14 residues. The V gene lost 2 bases and the J gene lost 2 bases, with 9 bases spanning the gap. In DNA form, the CDR3 reads TGTGCCAGCAGTTTAAGAAGGACTAACACTGAAGCTTTCTTT. Amino acid sequence: CASSLRRTNTEAFF.

The genes are TRBV7-9 and TRBJ2-3; D possibly corresponds to TRBD1 (6 bases). CDR1 and CDR2 (germline): SEHNR, FQNEAQ (reference sequence). With 6 bases removed from V and 5 bases from J, the gap between germline ends came to 30 bases. This CDR3 region has 19 residues. The DNA for the CDR3 is TGTGCCAGCAGGTCCGGTCCTGTACCCGGGACACACATCGGAGATACGCAGTATTTT. Protein: CASRSGPVPGTHIGDTQYF.

This sequence joins TRBV9 and TRBJ2-1, with 7 bases fitting TRBD2. Germline V gene lookup returns CDR1 SGDLS and CDR2 YYNGEE. V lost 4 bases and J lost 4; bases outside the gene matches: 8. This CDR3 has 15 amino acids. This chain's CDR3 is CASSSGGSTYNEQFF. The CDR3 DNA reads as TGTGCCAGCAGCTCCGGCGGGAGTACTTACAATGAGCAGTTCTTC.

CDR3: CASSDWASVGSQPQHF. CDR3 DNA: TGTGCCAGCAGTGATTGGGCGAGTGTAGGCTCTCAGCCCCAGCATTTT. The chain couples TRBV2 to TRBJ1-5; D is unresolved. The CDR3 length is 16 residues. V dropped 3 bases and J dropped 6 bases, with 18 bases sitting between them. The germline gives CDR1 SNHLY, CDR2 FYNNEI. Complete variable domain (other parts from reference TRBV2 and TRBJ1-5): EPEVTQTPSHQVTQMGQEVILRCVPISNHLYFYWYRQILGQKVEFLVSFYNNEISEKSEIFDDQFSVERPDGSNFTLKIRSTKLEDSAMYFCASSDWASVGSQPQHFGDGTRLSIL.

The gene calls are TRBV30 and TRBJ1-2; D is uncertain. Deletions cut 2 bases from V and 3 bases from J, with 7 bases between. The CDR3 runs to 12 residues. From germline, CDR1 is GTSNPN and CDR2 SVGIG (reference sequence). CDR3: CAWSSGDYGYTF. For the CDR3, the DNA is TGTGCCTGGAGTTCGGGTGACTATGGCTACACCTTC.

The V call is TRBV29-1, the J call TRBJ2-2; no reliable D call. The CDR3 consists of 12 residues. CDR1 and CDR2 (germline): SQVTM, ANQGSEA. V shed 6 bases and J shed 1 base, with 6 bases lying between them. The chain's CDR3 is CSVEVNTGELFF. The CDR3 bases are TGCAGCGTAGAGGTGAACACCGGGGAGCTGTTTTTT.

V is TRBV2 and J is TRBJ2-1; 8 bases agree with TRBD1. The CDR3 loop spans 17 amino acids. Germline CDR1 and CDR2: SNHLY and FYNNEI. V was pared by 6 bases and J by 5 bases, with 15 bases of the junction left unmatched. The CDR3 DNA follows: TGTGCCAGCAGGTTAGGGCAGGGGGCTCTAGCTGACAATGAGCAGTTCTTC. Its translation: CASRLGQGALADNEQFF.

This chain connects TRBV15 to TRBJ1-2; possibly TRBD1 for D (5 bases). V gave up 1 base and J gave up 7 bases, with 16 bases separating them. From germline, CDR1 is LNHNV and CDR2 YYDKDF (reference sequence). This CDR3 is built from 15 residues. In nucleotides, the CDR3 is TGTGCCACCAGCAGAGTGATAGACAGCGTTGGTGGCTACACCTTC. It codes for CATSRVIDSVGGYTF. The whole variable domain, remainder taken from reference TRBV15 and TRBJ1-2, is DAMVIQNPRYQVTQFGKPVTLSCSQTLNHNVMYWYQQKSSQAPKLLFHYYDKDFNNEADTPDNFQSRRPNTSFCFLDIRSPGLGDTAMYLCATSRVIDSVGGYTFGSGTRLTVV.

The chain links TRBV12-3 or TRBV12-4 to TRBJ1-1; no reliable D call. Trimming stripped 2 bases from V and 1 base from J, with 5 bases between. The CDR3 runs to 13 residues. As DNA, the CDR3 is TGTGCCAGCAGTTTAACAGAGAACACTGAAGCTTTCTTT. Amino acid sequence: CASSLTENTEAFF.

This sequence joins TRBV7-6 and TRBJ2-2, with TRBD2 matching 11 bases. Trimming took 5 bases from V and 8 from J; bases not matched to a gene: 7. The germline gives CDR1 SGHVS, CDR2 FNYEAQ. The CDR3 is 15 amino acids. CDR3 protein: CASSITSGSLGELFF. CDR3 in DNA: TGTGCCAGCAGCATCACTAGCGGGAGTTTAGGGGAGCTGTTTTTT.

CDR3 coding DNA: TGCAGCGTTGCCTCCGGGCAGGGTGGAAATCAGCCCCAGCATTTT. Translated: CSVASGQGGNQPQHF. V is TRBV29-1 and J is TRBJ1-5; possibly TRBD1 for D (5 bases). V was shortened by 4 bases and J by 4 bases, with 17 bases between the two germline ends. Germline loops: CDR1 SQVTM, CDR2 ANQGSEA. The CDR3 sequence is 15 residues long.

This clone was observed a handful of times. The same CDR3 is also encoded by other DNA sequences in this sample. The chain is built from TRBV4-1 and TRBJ1-1; no firm D call. Looked up from germline, CDR1 is MGHRA and CDR2 is YSYEKL. The CDR3 has 14 residues. The V and J ends lost 1 base and 2 bases respectively, with 8 bases between them. This CDR3 is CASSQGPLNTEAFF. The CDR3 DNA reads as TGCGCCAGCAGCCAAGGTCCCTTAAACACTGAAGCTTTCTTT.

The gene calls are TRBV7-9 and TRBJ2-1; TRBD2 aligns across 10 bases. The CDR3 has 15 residues. Unmatched junction bases numbered 11, after V lost 7 bases and J lost 8 bases. Germline lookup yields CDR1 SEHNR and CDR2 FQNEAQ (reference sequence). The CDR3 nucleotides read TGTGCCAGCACCCTGGGGAGCGGGGGGGCGCATGAGCAGTTCTTC. As protein: CASTLGSGGAHEQFF.

This clone was recorded only once. J is TRBJ2-3 and V is TRBV7-3, with D perhaps matching TRBD2 (6 bases). Trimming left V 3 bases short and J 2 bases short, with 15 bases between. The CDR3 is 16 residues long. Germline V gene data show CDR1 as SGHTA and CDR2 as FQGTGA. The CDR3 region has the DNA TGTGCCAGCAGCTTGGTTTCCGGGGGTTCCACAGATACGCAGTATTTT. This encodes CASSLVSGGSTDTQYF.

This clone was seen only a few times. The J gene is TRBJ2-1, the V gene TRBV28; D possibly corresponds to TRBD1 (6 bases). Germline CDR1 and CDR2: MDHEN and SYDVKM. V dropped 4 bases and J dropped 3 bases, with 16 bases sitting between them. This CDR3 comprises 16 residues. CDR3 region: CASSYILEGVYNEQFF. In DNA, the CDR3 is TGTGCCAGCAGTTATATACTAGAGGGGGTCTACAATGAGCAGTTCTTC.

This clone was found a few times. The chain employs TRBV15 and TRBJ1-3, with a possible D match to TRBD1 (5 bases). Trimming took off 1 base at V and 4 bases at J, with 11 bases between the two ends. CDR3 length: 15 amino acids. Germline lookup yields CDR1 LNHNV and CDR2 YYDKDF (reference sequence). CDR3 sequence: CATSRGPSGGNTIYF. CDR3 nucleotide sequence: TGTGCCACCAGCAGAGGACCCTCAGGGGGAAACACCATATATTTT. Full variable domain (missing parts from reference TRBV15 and TRBJ1-3): DAMVIQNPRYQVTQFGKPVTLSCSQTLNHNVMYWYQQKSSQAPKLLFHYYDKDFNNEADTPDNFQSRRPNTSFCFLDIRSPGLGDTAMYLCATSRGPSGGNTIYFGEGSWLTVV.